The 22 T cell receptor beta chains below were found in one sample sequenced in a study of T cells in Graves' hyperthyroidism and ophthalmopathy. TCR beta CDR3 regions were amplified from RNA. The HTBI primer set was used in a first-round RT-PCR of the TCR CDR3. From the multiplex PCR reads, TCRdb called clonotypes with MiXCR, one entry per CDR3 protein. The table records around 620,000 distinct CDR3 sequences, 15% to 20% of them present only once. The sequenced sample consisted of blood. The receptors here all came from a woman in her 30s with Graves' hyperthyroidism.

This clonotype has a count of ten or more. The chain uses TRBV5-1 and TRBJ2-3; 8 nucleotides line up with TRBD1. CDR1 is SGHRS, CDR2 YFSETQ, per germline. The CDR3 runs 15 residues. Trimming removed 4 bases from V and 1 base from J; junction bases left unmatched: 5. As DNA, the CDR3 is TGCGCCAGCAGCATAGGACAGGGCCGCACAGATACGCAGTATTTT. It specifies CASSIGQGRTDTQYF.

The rearrangement joins TRBV27 to TRBJ1-5; D gene ambiguous. There are 17 residues in the CDR3. Trimming stripped 2 bases from V and 2 bases from J, with 16 bases between. CDR1 and CDR2 (germline): MNHEY, SMNVEV (reference sequence). The CDR3 protein is CASSLVGKAFGNQPQHF. The CDR3 DNA reads TGTGCCAGCAGTTTAGTGGGGAAAGCGTTTGGCAATCAGCCCCAGCATTTT.

The chain carries TRBV28 and TRBJ2-3, with D possibly matching TRBD1 (6 bases). The CDR3 contains 15 residues. V was cut by 5 bases and J by 2 bases, with 14 bases left in between. The germline CDR1 and CDR2 sequences are MDHEN and SYDVKM. The CDR3 is CASSPLGQYTDTQYF. The DNA of the CDR3 is TGTGCCAGCAGTCCCCTAGGACAGTACACAGATACGCAGTATTTT.

Details on this clonotype: A much larger clonotype is one base distant, so this may be a read error. The rearrangement links TRBV11-2 to TRBJ2-1, with D perhaps matching TRBD2 (6 bases). Germline loops: CDR1 SGHAT, CDR2 FQNNGV. CDR3 length: 13 residues. Trimming shortened V by 7 bases and J by 7 bases, and 14 bases separated the two germline ends. The CDR3 DNA follows: TGTGCCAGCACCCGGGGAGGACGGAATGAGCAGTTCTTC. Protein: CASTRGGRNEQFF.

Concerning this clonotype itself: One junction end does not reproduce the germline sequence, and a read error may be involved. The chain has TRBV7-9 and TRBJ1-6; 9 nucleotides line up with TRBD1. Germline lookup yields CDR1 SEHNR and CDR2 FQNEAQ (reference sequence). CDR3 size: 17 residues. This chain's CDR3 is CAGSRTGGRSYNSPLHF. The CDR3 DNA follows: TGTGCCGGCAGCCGTACAGGGGGCCGCTCCTATAATTCACCCCTCCACTTT.

This clonotype occurred many times. The chain carries TRBV20-1 and TRBJ2-7, with TRBD1 matching over 10 bases. The germline gives CDR1 DFQATT, CDR2 SNEGSKA (reference sequence). Trimming took 3 bases from V and 0 from J; bases not matched to a gene: 2. This CDR3 has 14 residues. The CDR3 loop is CSARGDRGSYEQYF. The CDR3 nucleotides read TGCAGTGCTAGGGGGGACAGGGGCTCCTACGAGCAGTACTTC.

This clonotype was seen a few times. V is TRBV12-3 or TRBV12-4 and J is TRBJ1-4, with a tentative D call TRBD1 (5 bases). Trimming removed 4 bases from V and 0 bases from J, with 9 bases in between. The CDR3 spans 15 residues. The CDR3 protein is CASSYDRATNEKLFF. In DNA, the CDR3 is TGTGCCAGCAGTTACGACAGAGCAACTAATGAAAAACTGTTTTTT.

The rearrangement joins TRBV20-1 to TRBJ2-7; 12 bases are shared with TRBD2. Germline V gene lookup returns CDR1 DFQATT and CDR2 SNEGSKA (reference sequence). After removal of 0 bases from V and 5 bases from J, the junction contained 5 bases not matched to a gene. The CDR3 sequence is 15 residues long. CDR3 amino acids: CSARDRLAGVNEQYF. Here the CDR3 DNA reads TGCAGTGCTAGAGACCGACTAGCGGGAGTAAACGAGCAGTACTTC.

The gene calls are TRBV7-6 and TRBJ2-5; D is unclear. Germline loops: CDR1 SGHVS, CDR2 FNYEAQ. The V end lost 2 bases, the J end lost 5 bases, and 6 bases lay between the germline ends. This CDR3 is built from 12 residues. The CDR3 bases are TGTGCCAGCAGCTTAATCGTCGAGACCCAGTACTTC. This gives the protein CASSLIVETQYF.

Many counts were recorded for this clonotype. The V call is TRBV5-1, the J call TRBJ1-1; 8 bases are shared with TRBD1. Trimming removed 4 bases from V and 7 bases from J; junction bases left unmatched: 6. The CDR3 consists of 13 residues. Germline values: CDR1 SGHRS, CDR2 YFSETQ. The CDR3 bases are TGCGCCAGCAGCCCAGGGGGCGCGATTGAAGCTTTCTTT. This translates into CASSPGGAIEAFF.

CDR3 DNA: TGTGCCAGCTCACCAGGGTCGGGCCCTGAAGCTTTCTTT. Its protein is CASSPGSGPEAFF. The chain joins TRBV18 to TRBJ1-1; D is uncertain. The CDR3 is 13 amino acids. Germline values: CDR1 KGHSH, CDR2 LQKENI. With 2 bases removed from V and 6 bases from J, the gap between germline ends came to 10 bases.

This chain joins TRBV20-1 and TRBJ1-5; TRBD1 aligns across 7 bases. Trimming at V came to 3 bases and at J to 0 bases, leaving 2 bases not matched to a gene. The germline V gene encodes CDR1 DFQATT and CDR2 SNEGSKA (reference sequence). The CDR3 has 14 residues. CDR3 sequence: CSARGQISNQPQHF. For the CDR3, the DNA is TGCAGTGCTAGGGGACAGATTAGCAATCAGCCCCAGCATTTT.

The table lists this clonotype with many counts. The DNA for the CDR3 is TGTGCCACCAATACTATAAGGGGCGCGTACCACGAGCAGTACTTC. This encodes CATNTIRGAYHEQYF. V and J are TRBV15 and TRBJ2-7; perhaps TRBD1 as D (5 bases). CDR1 LNHNV and CDR2 YYDKDF come from the germline V gene (reference sequence). Trimming removed 7 bases at V and 5 bases at J, with 21 bases between. The CDR3 is 15 amino acids.

The rearrangement uses TRBV5-1 and TRBJ2-5; 7 bases line up with TRBD1. Germline V gene data show CDR1 as SGHRS and CDR2 as YFSETQ. With V trimmed by 4 bases and J by 5 bases, 8 bases remained unmatched. There are 14 residues in the CDR3. CDR3 in amino acids: CASSRTTGSETQYF. The CDR3 nucleotides read TGCGCCAGCAGCCGAACGACAGGGTCCGAGACCCAGTACTTC.

This clonotype was seen a few times. V is TRBV20-1 and J is TRBJ2-7; possibly TRBD1 for D (7 bases). Germline CDR1 is DFQATT and CDR2 is SNEGSKA (reference sequence). The CDR3 has 15 amino acids. Trimming pared 0 bases from V and 4 bases from J, leaving 16 bases between. CDR3 protein: CSARDRGGAGYEQYF. The CDR3 nucleotides read TGCAGTGCTAGAGATCGAGGGGGCGCGGGGTACGAGCAGTACTTC.

This clonotype came up many times. V gene TRBV20-1 combines with J gene TRBJ2-1; TRBD2 aligns across 7 bases. Germline CDR1 and CDR2: DFQATT and SNEGSKA (reference sequence). The CDR3 totals 12 residues. J was trimmed by 12 bases and V by 6 bases; bases with no gene match: 11. The CDR3 nucleotides are TGCAGTGCAGGACTAGTAGTGTCGGCGCAGTTCTTC. Its translation: CSAGLVVSAQFF.

CDR3 in amino acids: CASPPSGSMDTGELFF. CDR3 nucleotide sequence: TGTGCCAGCCCACCAAGCGGGAGTATGGACACCGGGGAGCTGTTTTTT. The V gene is TRBV9, the J gene TRBJ2-2; 8 bases align to TRBD2. The germline V gene has CDR1 SGDLS and CDR2 YYNGEE. The V segment lost 7 bases and the J segment 3 bases; nucleotides outside the gene matches: 11. The CDR3 is 16 amino acids.

V is TRBV28 and J is TRBJ1-2, with unresolved D. CDR3 length equals 13 residues. Trimming removed 1 base at V and 8 bases at J, with 11 bases between. The germline gives CDR1 MDHEN, CDR2 SYDVKM. Here the CDR3 DNA reads TGTGCCAGCAGTTTATTTGCCCACCTAGGCTACACCTTC. It codes for CASSLFAHLGYTF.

This clonotype was seen a few times. The chain employs TRBV7-3 and TRBJ2-7, with TRBD2 identical over 7 bases. The J segment lost 7 bases and the V segment lost 2 bases, leaving 11 bases of the junction unmatched. CDR1 is SGHTA and CDR2 is FQGTGA in the germline V gene. The CDR3 totals 15 residues. CDR3 sequence reads: CASSLFAGDRVEQYF. Written as DNA, the CDR3 is TGTGCCAGCAGCTTATTTGCGGGAGACCGGGTGGAGCAGTACTTC.

This clonotype has at least ten counts. The V gene is TRBV27, the J gene TRBJ2-3; 11 bases line up with TRBD2. Looked up from germline, CDR1 is MNHEY and CDR2 is SMNVEV (reference sequence). This CDR3 is 15 amino acids long. The J segment lost 6 bases and the V segment lost 3 bases, leaving 5 bases of the junction unmatched. The chain's CDR3 is CASSFSGGGGDTQYF. In DNA form, the CDR3 reads TGTGCCAGCAGTTTTAGCGGGGGGGGAGGGGATACGCAGTATTTT.

The chain uses TRBV6-1 and TRBJ2-1, with D unclear. There are 11 residues in the CDR3. Looked up from germline, CDR1 is MNHNS and CDR2 is SASEGT. Trimming stripped 8 bases from V and 8 bases from J, with 10 bases between. DNA of the CDR3: TGTGCCAGCGGCCGCGGCGATGAGCAGTTCTTC. It yields the protein CASGRGDEQFF.

This clonotype was seen repeatedly, ten times or more. The chain joins TRBV3-1 to TRBJ1-2, with TRBD1 matching 11 bases. Trimming cost V 1 base and J 6 bases; bases outside gene matches: 1. This CDR3 is 14 amino acids long. CDR1 and CDR2 (germline): LGHDT, YNNKEL (reference sequence). DNA of the CDR3: TGTGCCAGCAGCCAAGGGACAGGGGGCGATGGCTACACCTTC. It translates to CASSQGTGGDGYTF.